This entry is about one T cell receptor (beta chain). Its antigen specificity is not known. Base qualities are not provided; no much larger clone lies one nucleotide away. CDR3 length: 17 amino acids, cysteine to phenylalanine. The sequence is cut down to CDR3 DNA, 51 bases in frame from base 1. For CDR1 and CDR2, the germline V gene lists SQVTM and ANQGSEA. V is cut back by 4 bases and J by 5 bases, with 16 bases in the junction unmatched. Using the deep immunoSEQ assay, multiplex PCR amplified TCR CDR3 regions from genomic DNA. Extracted genomic DNA from each cell subset was spread evenly across all wells of several immunoSEQ 96-well plates, with each plate serving as a replicate. For sorted subsets, approximately 190 ng of genomic DNA, equivalent to some 30,000 T cell genomes, went into each replicate PCR. Purified libraries were measured with a Qubit 3.0 fluorometer, size-checked on a Bioanalyzer 2100, and measured again with the KAPA Library Quantification kit. Every immunoSEQ 96-well plate was sequenced on a dedicated single-read 150-cycle Illumina NextSeq 550 flow cell. Processing in the source paper ran as follows. Because the immunoSEQ output included only junctional sequences and no quality scores, the filtering could not be the same as the filtering used for full-length reads. To assign V/J genes and CDR3, sequences were annotated using PyIR, a Python wrapper for IgBLAST v1.9, with IMGT germline references. Any read was removed if the V/J assignment was weak (E-value above 1e-6), the CDR3 was missing, or the read contained stop codons, out-of-frame junctions, or ambiguous translated residues. V3J clonotypes were defined as sequences sharing the same inferred V gene, J gene, and CDR3 amino acid sequence. To compute the percentage overlap between repertoires, the number of shared unique clonotypes was divided by the size of the smaller repertoire. Richness of each repertoire was evaluated using RTK rarefaction, the Chao1 estimator, and Recon v2.1 estimates of unobserved clonotypes. OLGA was used to compute generation probabilities for all TCRbeta clonotypes that the gDNA method yielded from a few donors. TCRdb limited this immuneACCESS table to in-frame rearrangements with V and J called. A share of clones is missing; checked studies link under half to unresolved V genes, and the rest is unexplained. The V and J calls and clone size are taken from that table; D and trimming were inferred from the DNA. Recorded for this sample are roughly 2.6 million clones; around 90% of them occurred a single time. The ten largest make up over 0.12% of the sample.

The sample is drawn from a study of shared clonotypes between healthy human individuals (dated by TCRdb to the early 2020s). Describing the broader study: Three men and a couple of women, aged 18 to 49 years, made up the cohort. For each donor, three plates each were used for CD4 naive and CD4 memory, two plates were used for CD8 naive, and one plate was used for CD8 memory. To estimate repertoire size and how much clonotype sharing occurs between individuals, the study deeply sequenced the blood TCR repertoires of about five healthy adults. To increase sequencing depth and limit assay-specific biases, TCR repertoire library preparation and sequencing were carried out by different laboratories using diverse techniques. Leukapheresis yielded between about 0.94 and 8.9 billion PBMCs per donor.

Healthy HIV-negative adults with no recently reported acute infections or vaccinations were included as donors. All donors were Caucasian adults living in Nashville, Tennessee, USA. CD4+ T cells were enriched by magnetic negative selection, after which naive cells were positively selected on CD45RA and the negative fraction was taken as the memory subset. Blood was obtained by leukapheresis, after which PBMCs were separated by Ficoll-Histopaque density gradient centrifugation and cryopreserved in liquid nitrogen vapor phase. Analytical flow cytometry was used to check the purity and quantity of each magnetically sorted T cell population. Genomic DNA was isolated from each sorted fraction and quantified by UV absorbance on a Nanodrop 2000c. The investigation overall reported the following: Compared with non-shared clonotypes, clonotypes shared by all four sorted-subset donors had higher generation probabilities. Even with the large sequencing depth, rarefaction of the sorted-subset datasets indicated that sequencing was incomplete. Based on pairwise subsampling, the degree of clonotype sharing among donors was expected to be affected by sequencing depth. The genetic and exposure-history diversity represented was limited by the small number of donors. Larger estimated clonotype richness was generally found for naive subsets than for memory subsets. Sampling was limited to blood, and TCR repertoires in tissue likely differ from TCR repertoires in blood. Around 5.4% of naive CD4, roughly 3.6% of naive CD8, 2.3% of memory CD4, and about 0.4% of memory CD8 clonotypes were shared across a few donors.

The sequence is built from TRBV29-1 and TRBJ2-2; 7 central nucleotides agree with TRBD1. This receptor was identified in a man between 18 and 35 years old in good health. The sequenced sample consisted of naive CD4+ T cells sorted from blood. This sample's cell subset or site label indicates: CD45RA+ positively selected. CDR3 protein: CSVASRPDRVRTGELFF. The sequenced DNA is TGCAGCGTTGCCTCTCGACCTGACAGGGTCCGGACCGGGGAGCTGTTTTTT.